This entry lists 15 T cell receptor beta chains sequenced from one sample in a study of blood T cell repertoires in COVID-19. The repertoire was sequenced with immunoSEQ multiplex PCR; TCRdb's copy has only in-frame clones and lacks some. The table shows around 150,000 clones, with approximately 80% occurring only once. Sequenced input: PBMCs or T cells enriched from blood (not recorded which). These receptors were collected from a woman aged 40 to 49 who had recovered from COVID-19.

The chain links TRBV15 to TRBJ1-4; D possibly corresponds to TRBD1 (6 bases). Germline CDR1 is LNHNV and CDR2 is YYDKDF (reference sequence). CDR3 length equals 14 residues. Trimming left V 1 base short and J 8 bases short, with 11 bases between. CDR3 in amino acids: CATSRVGAQEKLFF. The CDR3 coding sequence is TGTGCCACCAGCAGAGTGGGGGCACAGGAAAAACTGTTTTTT.

The rearrangement uses TRBV10-2 and TRBJ2-7; 7 bases fit TRBD2. The CDR3 has 14 amino acids. Germline CDR1 is WSHSY and CDR2 is SAAADI. Losses at the gene ends were 2 bases for V and 4 bases for J; bases not matched to a gene: 5. This chain's CDR3 is CASSEAGVGYEQYF. The CDR3 coding sequence is TGCGCCAGCAGTGAGGCGGGAGTGGGTTACGAGCAGTACTTC.

This clone occurred once. This chain links TRBV4-2 with TRBJ1-1; D is uncertain. CDR1 is LGHNA and CDR2 is YNFKEQ in the germline V gene. The CDR3 runs 13 residues. The V gene lost 0 bases and the J gene lost 5 bases, with 7 bases spanning the gap. Here the CDR3 reads CASSQETRTEAFF. The CDR3 region has the DNA TGTGCCAGCAGCCAAGAGACGCGGACTGAAGCTTTCTTT.

V gene TRBV10-3 combines with J gene TRBJ2-7; 14 bases fit TRBD2. The V gene's germline CDR1 is ENHRY and CDR2 SYGVKD. With 10 bases clipped from V and 6 bases from J, the junction kept 2 bases outside the gene matches. This CDR3 has 12 residues. The CDR3 DNA is TGTGCCACCGGGACTAGCGGGGGCGAGCAGTACTTC. Amino acids: CATGTSGGEQYF.

Only one count was recorded for this clone. This chain joins TRBV5-1 and TRBJ1-4; no clear D gene. CDR1 and CDR2 from the germline V gene are SGHRS and YFSETQ. CDR3 length: 12 residues. V was shortened by 5 bases and J by 4 bases, with 6 bases between the two germline ends. The CDR3 DNA is TGCGCCAGCAGGCAGATTAATGAAAAACTGTTTTTT. Its translation is CASRQINEKLFF.

The rearrangement links TRBV28 to TRBJ1-1; maybe TRBD1 (6 bases). The V gene lost 6 bases and the J gene lost 3 bases, with 20 bases spanning the gap. Germline-derived CDR1 and CDR2 are MDHEN and SYDVKM. The CDR3 consists of 16 residues. The CDR3 reads CASSEQGGVMDTEAFF. CDR3 in DNA: TGTGCCAGCAGCGAACAGGGTGGGGTGATGGACACTGAAGCTTTCTTT.

The chain is built from TRBV29-1 and TRBJ1-2, with D unclear. In germline, CDR1 is SQVTM, CDR2 ANQGSEA. This CDR3 is built from 12 residues. V lost 3 bases and J lost 2, with 7 bases in between. The CDR3 spells CSVDPGNYGYTF. As DNA, the CDR3 is TGCAGCGTTGACCCAGGAAACTATGGCTACACCTTC.

The V call is TRBV7-9, the J call TRBJ1-2, with 8 bases aligning to TRBD1. V lost 5 bases to trimming and J lost 1 base; unmatched junction nucleotides: 9. The CDR3 sequence is 16 residues long. Germline V gives CDR1 SEHNR, CDR2 FQNEAQ (reference sequence). CDR3 sequence: CASSRKQGVHNYGYTF. The CDR3 DNA follows: TGTGCCAGCAGCCGGAAACAGGGGGTCCATAACTATGGCTACACCTTC.

The chain has TRBV9 and TRBJ1-2; perhaps TRBD1 as D (5 bases). Trimming cost V 0 bases and J 4 bases, with 19 bases left between them. Per germline, CDR1 SGDLS and CDR2 YYNGEE. The CDR3 contains 17 residues. DNA of the CDR3: TGTGCCAGCAGCGTAGGTCCCTATGGCAGGGAAGCCTATGGCTACACCTTC. Translating it yields CASSVGPYGREAYGYTF.

The J gene is TRBJ1-5, the V gene TRBV30, with D maybe TRBD1 (6 bases). Trimming removed 2 bases at V and 2 bases at J, with 22 bases between. The germline gives CDR1 GTSNPN, CDR2 SVGIG (reference sequence). The CDR3 is 18 residues long. CDR3 region: CAWSSSVGRGWGNQPQHF. The CDR3 DNA sequence: TGTGCCTGGAGTAGCTCGGTGGGCAGGGGATGGGGCAATCAGCCCCAGCATTTT.

The chain uses TRBV28 and TRBJ2-2, with D perhaps TRBD1 (6 bases). This CDR3 is 14 amino acids long. Germline-derived CDR1 and CDR2 are MDHEN and SYDVKM. Trimming stripped 11 bases from V and 2 bases from J, with 15 bases between. In nucleotides, the CDR3 is TGTGCCGGCAAGAACAGGGTCAACACCGGGGAGCTGTTTTTT. As protein: CAGKNRVNTGELFF.

The rearrangement uses TRBV9 and TRBJ1-3; D remains unclear. The V gene's germline CDR1 is SGDLS and CDR2 YYNGEE. The CDR3 sequence is 13 residues long. Trimming removed 1 base at V and 4 bases at J, with 6 bases between. CDR3 sequence reads: CASSVSSGNTIYF. The CDR3 DNA follows: TGTGCCAGCAGCGTATCTTCGGGAAACACCATATATTTT.

The CDR3 DNA sequence: TGCAGCGTTGAAGCATGGGCAGGGTTTTATGGCTACACCTTC. Amino acids: CSVEAWAGFYGYTF. The chain joins TRBV29-1 to TRBJ1-2; D possibly corresponds to TRBD1 (5 bases). This CDR3 has 14 amino acids. The germline V and J ends were trimmed by 1 base and 5 bases, with 14 bases remaining between them. Looked up from germline, CDR1 is SQVTM and CDR2 is ANQGSEA.

This clone showed up just once. V usage is TRBV7-8 and J usage is TRBJ2-7, with no clear D. The CDR3 has 12 amino acids. The V gene's germline CDR1 is SGHVS and CDR2 FQNEAQ. Trimming took off 4 bases at V and 0 bases at J, with 4 bases between the two ends. This CDR3 is CASSYSSYEQYF. In nucleotides, the CDR3 is TGTGCCAGCAGCTACAGCTCCTACGAGCAGTACTTC.

The chain employs TRBV10-1 and TRBJ2-6; maybe TRBD2 (6 bases). Looked up from germline, CDR1 is WNHNN and CDR2 is SYGVQD (reference sequence). V dropped 10 bases and J dropped 2 bases, with 15 bases sitting between them. CDR3 size: 15 residues. The CDR3 DNA reads TGCGCCACCACTAAGGAGGGAACTGGGGCCAACGTCCTGACTTTC. Its translation is CATTKEGTGANVLTF.